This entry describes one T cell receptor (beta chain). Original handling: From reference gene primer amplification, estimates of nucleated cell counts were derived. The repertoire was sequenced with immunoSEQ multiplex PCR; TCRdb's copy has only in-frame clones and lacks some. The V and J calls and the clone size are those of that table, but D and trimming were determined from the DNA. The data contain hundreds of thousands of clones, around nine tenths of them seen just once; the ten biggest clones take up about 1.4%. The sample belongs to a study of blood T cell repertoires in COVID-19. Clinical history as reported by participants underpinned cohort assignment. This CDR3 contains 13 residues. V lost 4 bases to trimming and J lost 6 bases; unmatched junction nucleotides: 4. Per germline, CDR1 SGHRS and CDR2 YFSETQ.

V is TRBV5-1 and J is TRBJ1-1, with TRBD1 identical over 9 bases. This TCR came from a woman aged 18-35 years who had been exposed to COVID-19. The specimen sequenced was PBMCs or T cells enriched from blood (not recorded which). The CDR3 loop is CASSVDRGSEAFF. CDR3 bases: TGCGCCAGCAGCGTGGACAGGGGCTCTGAAGCTTTCTTT.